In this sample, the clone carrying this TCR beta chain turned up many times. The antigen is unknown. TCRdb re-derived calls from the 5' RACE reads in MiXCR, one entry per CDR3 protein. The data hold more than 400,000 distinct CDR3 sequences, with over 12% observed a single time. Healthy Caucasians were all of the donors. The data are from a study of identical twins. General study points: Models underestimated TCR alpha sharing (out-of-frame) in monozygotic twins. Abundant beta clonotypes from cord blood had fewer insertions, unlike memory repertoires, which showed none.

V was shortened by 1 base and J by 5 bases, with 6 bases between the two germline ends. Germline assignment: CDR1 LGHDT and CDR2 YNNKEL (reference sequence). This CDR3 spans 13 amino acids. The sample also formed part of further work on yellow fever vaccine responses in identical twins.

This TCR was recovered from a woman in her late teens or twenties in good health. Sequenced material: CD4+ T cells sorted from blood. This chain connects TRBV3-1 to TRBJ1-5; D unresolved. CDR3 amino acids: CASSQGIYQPQHF. CDR3 bases: TGTGCCAGCAGCCAAGGTATCTATCAGCCCCAGCATTTT.